These 22 T cell receptor beta chains originate from one sample sequenced in a study of blood T cell repertoires in COVID-19. TCRdb keeps only in-frame clones here, not all; method: immunoSEQ multiplex PCR. The repertoire holds approximately 45,000 clones, 90% seen once, with under 6.5% in the top ten. The source material was peripheral blood. Source of these receptors: a man in his 70s with acute or convalescent COVID-19.

This sequence joins TRBV6-5 and TRBJ2-3; TRBD1 matches at 7 bases. Per germline, CDR1 MNHEY and CDR2 SVGAGI. The CDR3 sequence is 15 residues long. Unmatched junction bases numbered 4, after V lost 3 bases and J lost 1 base. The chain's CDR3 is CASSYDREGTDTQYF. For the CDR3, the DNA is TGTGCCAGCAGTTATGACAGGGAAGGCACAGATACGCAGTATTTT.

The chain couples TRBV5-6 to TRBJ1-2; maybe TRBD1 (6 bases). CDR1 and CDR2 from the germline V gene are SGHDT and YYEEEE. Trimming removed 2 bases from V and 5 bases from J, with 13 bases in between. This CDR3 has 14 residues. The CDR3 coding sequence is TGTGCCAGCAGCTTCCCGGACAGAACGTATGGCTACACCTTC. Amino acids: CASSFPDRTYGYTF. Drawing the rest from reference TRBV5-6 and TRBJ1-2, the complete variable domain is DAGVTQSPTHLIKTRGQQVTLRCSPKSGHDTVSWYQQALGQGPQFIFQYYEEEERQRGNFPDRFSGHQFPNYSSELNVNALLLGDSALYLCASSFPDRTYGYTFGSGTRLTVV.

The genes are TRBV18 and TRBJ1-2; D is unresolved. The CDR3 loop spans 15 amino acids. The germline gives CDR1 KGHSH, CDR2 LQKENI. The V and J ends lost 0 bases and 6 bases respectively, with 14 bases between them. The CDR3 sequence: CASSPPGQAVDGYTF. The CDR3 DNA reads as TGTGCCAGCTCACCACCTGGGCAGGCCGTGGATGGCTACACCTTC.

The V call is TRBV7-3, the J call TRBJ2-1; D is ambiguous. CDR1 is SGHTA and CDR2 is FQGTGA in the germline V gene. The CDR3 has 13 amino acids. With 2 bases removed from V and 2 bases from J, the gap between germline ends came to 4 bases. The CDR3 loop is CASSLAAYNEQFF. In nucleotides, the CDR3 is TGTGCCAGCAGCTTAGCGGCCTACAATGAGCAGTTCTTC.

The chain uses TRBV6-2 or TRBV6-3 and TRBJ1-5, with 7 bases that match TRBD1. The germline CDR1 and CDR2 sequences are MNHEY and SVGEGT. The junction had 9 bases not matched to a gene; V was cut back by 6 bases and J by 1 base. CDR3 size: 16 residues. The DNA of the CDR3 is TGTGCCAGCAGCATACAGGGGCTTGGAAGCAATCAGCCCCAGCATTTT. This codes for CASSIQGLGSNQPQHF.

The V and J genes are TRBV18 and TRBJ2-3, with 8 bases fitting TRBD2. The CDR3 loop spans 15 amino acids. The V gene's germline CDR1 is KGHSH and CDR2 LQKENI. The junction had 5 bases not matched to a gene; V was cut back by 4 bases and J by 2 bases. The CDR3 loop reads CASSLWRGDTDTQYF. CDR3 coding DNA: TGTGCCAGCTCACTATGGCGGGGGGACACAGATACGCAGTATTTT. The full variable domain, rest sourced from reference TRBV18 and TRBJ2-3, is NAGVMQNPRHLVRRRGQEARLRCSPMKGHSHVYWYRQLPEEGLKFMVYLQKENIIDESGMPKERFSAEFPKEGPSILRIQQVVRGDSAAYFCASSLWRGDTDTQYFGPGTRLTVL.

V is TRBV6-2 or TRBV6-3 and J is TRBJ2-1; D is ambiguous. V lost 5 bases and J lost 7, with 15 bases in between. The CDR3 spans 14 residues. The germline gives CDR1 MNHEY, CDR2 SVGEGT. The DNA for the CDR3 is TGTGCCAGCAGTCTACGGCTAGAGGCAAATGAGCAGTTCTTC. Its translation is CASSLRLEANEQFF.

This chain links TRBV2 with TRBJ2-1; maybe TRBD2 (6 bases). With 6 bases removed from V and 8 bases from J, the gap between germline ends came to 20 bases. Per the germline V gene, CDR1 is SNHLY and CDR2 is FYNNEI. The CDR3 is 15 residues long. The CDR3 reads CASSATGLEWHEQFF. CDR3 DNA sequence: TGTGCCAGCAGCGCCACGGGACTCGAGTGGCATGAGCAGTTCTTC.

V gene TRBV6-5 combines with J gene TRBJ1-5, with 8 bases aligning to TRBD1. Trimming at V came to 4 bases and at J to 2 bases, leaving 7 bases not matched to a gene. CDR1 and CDR2 from the germline V gene are MNHEY and SVGAGI. The CDR3 has 16 amino acids. The CDR3 nucleotides read TGTGCCAGCAGTTTACAGGGGGTTAGGGGCAATCAGCCCCAGCATTTT. It specifies CASSLQGVRGNQPQHF.

V is TRBV9 and J is TRBJ1-1; 9 nucleotides agree with TRBD1. Germline V gene lookup returns CDR1 SGDLS and CDR2 YYNGEE. Germline trimming cut 0 bases from V and 1 base from J; bases unmatched to any gene: 1. CDR3 length: 15 residues. CDR3 protein: CASSVAGQGNTEAFF. The CDR3 coding sequence is TGTGCCAGCAGCGTAGCGGGACAGGGGAACACTGAAGCTTTCTTT. The variable domain in full, completed from reference TRBV9 and TRBJ1-1, reads DSGVTQTPKHLITATGQRVTLRCSPRSGDLSVYWYQQSLDQGLQFLIQYYNGEERAKGNILERFSAQQFPDLHSELNLSSLELGDSALYFCASSVAGQGNTEAFFGQGTRLTVV.

The J gene is TRBJ2-3, the V gene TRBV18; 9 nucleotides line up with TRBD1. V gave up 4 bases and J gave up 5 bases; unmatched junction bases: 10. The CDR3 is made up of 16 amino acids. Germline-derived CDR1 and CDR2 are KGHSH and LQKENI. CDR3 loop: CASSHRDRAKLDTQYF. For the CDR3, the DNA is TGTGCCAGCTCACACCGGGACAGGGCTAAACTAGATACGCAGTATTTT.

The chain recombines TRBV6-1 with TRBJ1-5; no clear D gene. The ends were cut back, 3 bases at V and 7 bases at J, with 7 bases in the middle. CDR3 length equals 12 residues. Germline V gene lookup returns CDR1 MNHNS and CDR2 SASEGT. This CDR3 reads CASSELRQPQHF. CDR3 coding DNA: TGTGCCAGCAGTGAGCTCCGGCAGCCCCAGCATTTT.

This clone was counted once. This CDR3 is CASSPTRALDTQYF. DNA of the CDR3: TGTGCCAGCTCACCGACCAGGGCTTTGGATACGCAGTATTTT. The gene calls are TRBV18 and TRBJ2-3; TRBD1 is a possible D gene (5 bases). The V gene's germline CDR1 is KGHSH and CDR2 LQKENI. The CDR3 runs 14 residues. Trimming shortened V by 3 bases and J by 6 bases, and 13 bases separated the two germline ends.

V usage is TRBV18 and J usage is TRBJ1-1; 8 nucleotides match TRBD1. V trimming: 2 bases; J trimming: 5 bases; junction bases outside the gene matches: 10. Germline CDR1 is KGHSH and CDR2 is LQKENI. This CDR3 has 16 amino acids. CDR3 DNA sequence: TGTGCCAGCTCACCATTGGCCGGGACAGGAGGTACTGAAGCTTTCTTT. This gives the protein CASSPLAGTGGTEAFF.

This clone was observed once. The rearrangement links TRBV5-1 to TRBJ1-3, with 7 bases that match TRBD1. Germline lookup yields CDR1 SGHRS and CDR2 YFSETQ. The CDR3 totals 14 residues. With 7 bases clipped from V and 2 bases from J, the junction kept 6 bases outside the gene matches. CDR3 bases: TGCGCCAGCCGGGACAGCCCGACTGGAAACACCATATATTTT. It codes for CASRDSPTGNTIYF.

The chain uses TRBV7-2 and TRBJ1-2; 7 nucleotides align to TRBD1. Germline CDR1 and CDR2: SGHTA and FQGNSA. The CDR3 length is 14 residues. With V trimmed by 1 base and J by 8 bases, 7 bases remained unmatched. The CDR3 protein is CASSLDRGNGGYTF. CDR3 nucleotides: TGTGCCAGCAGCTTAGACAGGGGAAACGGGGGCTACACCTTC.

The chain recombines TRBV5-6 with TRBJ2-7; D is possibly TRBD2 (5 bases). CDR1 is SGHDT and CDR2 is YYEEEE in the germline V gene. Trimming removed 0 bases from V and 1 base from J, with 11 bases in between. The CDR3 totals 15 residues. CDR3 loop: CASSLGSRRSYEQYF. Here the CDR3 DNA reads TGTGCCAGCAGCTTGGGCTCACGGAGGTCCTACGAGCAGTACTTC.

This sequence joins TRBV7-9 and TRBJ1-1, with TRBD1 identical over 7 bases. The V and J ends lost 5 bases and 0 bases, in that order; junction bases with no gene match: 15. The CDR3 spans 18 residues. The V gene's germline CDR1 is SEHNR and CDR2 FQNEAQ (reference sequence). The CDR3 DNA reads TGTGCCAGCAGCCGGATAGGGGCAGGGGGTATAGTGAACACTGAAGCTTTCTTT. It translates to CASSRIGAGGIVNTEAFF.

The gene calls are TRBV27 and TRBJ2-7; TRBD2 matches 11 bases. With 4 bases clipped from V and 7 bases from J, the junction kept 9 bases outside the gene matches. The CDR3 has 15 residues. Germline CDR1 reads MNHEY; CDR2 reads SMNVEV (reference sequence). Here the CDR3 reads CASSSLLAGVGEQYF. The CDR3 nucleotides read TGTGCCAGCAGTTCTCTACTAGCGGGGGTGGGGGAGCAGTACTTC.

This clone was picked up one time. The rearrangement joins TRBV18 to TRBJ1-1; TRBD1 matches at 7 bases. CDR1 and CDR2 (germline): KGHSH, LQKENI. Trimming cost V 5 bases and J 0 bases; bases outside gene matches: 3. The CDR3 is 14 amino acids. The CDR3 bases are TGTGCCAGCTCAGGGACAGACATGAACACTGAAGCTTTCTTT. Its translation: CASSGTDMNTEAFF.

This chain uses TRBV10-3 with TRBJ1-1; D is perhaps TRBD1 (5 bases). With 4 bases removed from V and 7 bases from J, the gap between germline ends came to 10 bases. Germline V gene lookup returns CDR1 ENHRY and CDR2 SYGVKD. The CDR3 has 12 amino acids. In DNA, the CDR3 is TGTGCCATCAGTGGGACATCTTTTGAAGCTTTCTTT. Translating it yields CAISGTSFEAFF.

The chain recombines TRBV27 with TRBJ2-7, with TRBD1 matching over 9 bases. The CDR3 spans 15 residues. CDR1 and CDR2 (germline): MNHEY, SMNVEV (reference sequence). Trimming took 5 bases from V and 4 from J; bases not matched to a gene: 9. This chain's CDR3 is CASSRTGGVVYEQYF. In DNA, the CDR3 is TGTGCCAGCAGTAGAACAGGGGGCGTGGTGTACGAGCAGTACTTC.